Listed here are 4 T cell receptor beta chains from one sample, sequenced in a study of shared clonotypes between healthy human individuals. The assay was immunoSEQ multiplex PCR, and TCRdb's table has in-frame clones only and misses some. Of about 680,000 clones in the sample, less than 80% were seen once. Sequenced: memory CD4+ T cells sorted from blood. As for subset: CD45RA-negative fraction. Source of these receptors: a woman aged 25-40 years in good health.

CDR3 residues: CASIPPRAEGYTF. CDR3 in DNA: TGTGCCAGCATTCCTCCTCGGGCCGAGGGCTACACCTTC. The J gene is TRBJ1-2, the V gene TRBV7-9; D call uncertain. This CDR3 comprises 13 residues. CDR1 SEHNR and CDR2 FQNEAQ come from the germline V gene (reference sequence). Trimming removed 7 bases at V and 8 bases at J, with 17 bases between.

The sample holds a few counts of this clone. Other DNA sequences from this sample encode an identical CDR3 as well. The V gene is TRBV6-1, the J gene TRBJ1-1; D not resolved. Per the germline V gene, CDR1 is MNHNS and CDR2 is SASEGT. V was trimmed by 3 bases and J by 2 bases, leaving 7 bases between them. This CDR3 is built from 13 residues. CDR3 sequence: CASSESGNTEAFF. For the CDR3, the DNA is TGTGCCAGCAGTGAGTCAGGAAACACTGAAGCTTTCTTT.

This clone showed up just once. The CDR3 reads CAWRSRGSFLGTDTQYF. DNA of the CDR3: TGTGCCTGGAGAAGCAGGGGGTCGTTTCTGGGCACAGATACGCAGTATTTT. The genes are TRBV30 and TRBJ2-3; 7 nucleotides match TRBD1. Germline-derived CDR1 and CDR2 are GTSNPN and SVGIG (reference sequence). There are 17 residues in the CDR3. After removal of 3 bases from V and 1 base from J, the junction contained 13 bases not matched to a gene. Complete variable domain (other parts from reference TRBV30 and TRBJ2-3): SQTIHQWPATLVQPVGSPLSLECTVEGTSNPNLYWYRQAAGRGLQLLFYSVGIGQISSEVPQNLSASRPQDRQFILSSKKLLLSDSGFYLCAWRSRGSFLGTDTQYFGPGTRLTVL.

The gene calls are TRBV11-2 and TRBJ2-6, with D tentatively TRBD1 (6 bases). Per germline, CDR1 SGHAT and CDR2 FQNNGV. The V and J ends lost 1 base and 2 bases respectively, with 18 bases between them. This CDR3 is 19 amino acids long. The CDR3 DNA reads TGTGCCAGCAGCTTAGGGTACAGGGCTAGTCGGACTGGGGCCAACGTCCTGACTTTC. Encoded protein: CASSLGYRASRTGANVLTF.